This TCR beta chain came from a study of OX40 agonist ivuxolimab in advanced cancers. The CDR3 contains 14 residues. CDR1 MNHNY and CDR2 SVGAGI come from the germline V gene (reference sequence). Trimming removed 6 bases from V and 2 bases from J, with 11 bases in between. Sequencing was performed with immunoSEQ multiplex PCR; in TCRdb, only in-frame clones are kept and a portion is missing. Here the sample spans around 30,000 clones, approximately 80% being singletons. Regarding this clone: The antigen remains unidentified.

Whole-study results and caveats: CD4+ T cells averaged fewer expanded clones than CD8+ T cells.

This chain uses TRBV6-6 with TRBJ1-3; no firm D call. The TCR originated in an adult with an advanced solid tumor such as melanoma, head and neck, liver or kidney cancer. Sequencing was performed on CD4+ or CD8+ T cells sorted from blood, taken in a trial of the OX40 agonist ivuxolimab. The CDR3, as DNA: TGTGCCAGCAGCCGCGGCGGCACTGGAAACACCATATATTTT. Translation: CASSRGGTGNTIYF.